This T cell receptor beta chain was recorded in a study of blood T cell repertoires in COVID-19. For the study at large: The origin of the acute and convalescent COVID-19 samples was the United States, Italy and Spain. T cells, B-cell-depleted T cells, or PBMCs provided the cDNA or gDNA that served as material.

Original processing methods: Quantification of nucleated cells was approximated via reference gene primer amplification. TCRdb keeps only in-frame clones here, not all; method: immunoSEQ multiplex PCR. V, J and clone size derive from that table, while D and trimming were established from the DNA sequence. Here the sample spans around 260,000 clones, roughly 88% being singletons. This CDR3 contains 12 residues. CDR1 GTSNPN and CDR2 SVGIG come from the germline V gene (reference sequence). V lost 2 bases and J lost 4, with 6 bases in between. The J gene is TRBJ1-5, the V gene TRBV30; D not certain. Sequences were obtained from peripheral blood. The clonotype was recovered from a human donor in a cohort sampled during active COVID-19. The CDR3 DNA reads TGTGCCTGGAGTTCACTAAATCAGCCCCAGCATTTT. Protein: CAWSSLNQPQHF. Full variable domain (remainder filled in from reference TRBV30 and TRBJ1-5): SQTIHQWPATLVQPVGSPLSLECTVEGTSNPNLYWYRQAAGRGLQLLFYSVGIGQISSEVPQNLSASRPQDRQFILSSKKLLLSDSGFYLCAWSSLNQPQHFGDGTRLSIL.